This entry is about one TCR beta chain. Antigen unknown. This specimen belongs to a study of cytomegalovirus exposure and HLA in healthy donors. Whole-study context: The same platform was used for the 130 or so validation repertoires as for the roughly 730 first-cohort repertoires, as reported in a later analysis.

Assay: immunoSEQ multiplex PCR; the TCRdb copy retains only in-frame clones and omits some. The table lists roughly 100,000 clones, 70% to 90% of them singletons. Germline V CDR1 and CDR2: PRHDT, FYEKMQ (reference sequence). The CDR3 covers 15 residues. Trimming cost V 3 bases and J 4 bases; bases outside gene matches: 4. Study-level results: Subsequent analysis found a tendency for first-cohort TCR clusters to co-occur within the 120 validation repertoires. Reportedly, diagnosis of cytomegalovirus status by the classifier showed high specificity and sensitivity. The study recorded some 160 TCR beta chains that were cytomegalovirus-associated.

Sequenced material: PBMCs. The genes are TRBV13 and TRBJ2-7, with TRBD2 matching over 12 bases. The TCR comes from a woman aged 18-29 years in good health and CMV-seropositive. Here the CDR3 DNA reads TGTGCCAGCAGCTTGGGGCTAGCGGGGGGGTACGAGCAGTACTTC. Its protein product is CASSLGLAGGYEQYF.